This T cell receptor (beta chain) derives from a study of blood T cell repertoires in COVID-19. The wider study: Sources were T cells, B-cell-depleted T cells, or PBMCs; the material itself was cDNA or gDNA.

Germline V gives CDR1 LNHDA, CDR2 SQIVND (reference sequence). The CDR3 runs to 15 residues. The V end was cut by 3 bases, the J end by 1 base, with 7 bases between. Authors' processing steps: Amplification of reference gene primers was used by the study to estimate nucleated cell counts. Assay used: immunoSEQ multiplex PCR; TCRdb lists only in-frame clones, some missing. V and J calls and clone size are those listed in that table; D and trimming were worked out from the DNA. Of over 30,000 clones listed, roughly nine tenths are singletons. The sequencing sample was made of peripheral blood. The chain uses TRBV19 and TRBJ2-6; TRBD2 might be the D (5 bases). This clonotype was obtained from a human donor in a cohort sampled during active COVID-19. As DNA, the CDR3 is TGTGCCAGTAGTATCGGGGTTTCTGGGGCCAACGTCCTGACTTTC. This gives the protein CASSIGVSGANVLTF.